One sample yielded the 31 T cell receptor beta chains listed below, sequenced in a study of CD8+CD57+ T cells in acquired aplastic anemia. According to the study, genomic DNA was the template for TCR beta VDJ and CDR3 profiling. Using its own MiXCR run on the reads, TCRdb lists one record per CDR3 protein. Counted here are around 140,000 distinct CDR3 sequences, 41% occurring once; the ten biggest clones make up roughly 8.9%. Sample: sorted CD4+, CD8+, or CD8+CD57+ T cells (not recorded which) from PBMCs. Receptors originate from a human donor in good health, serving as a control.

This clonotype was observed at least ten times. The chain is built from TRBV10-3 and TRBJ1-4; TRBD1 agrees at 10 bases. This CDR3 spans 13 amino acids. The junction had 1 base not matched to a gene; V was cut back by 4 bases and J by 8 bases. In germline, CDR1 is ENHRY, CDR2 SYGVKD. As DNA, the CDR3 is TGTGCCATCAGTGGACAGGGGGCGGAAAAACTGTTTTTT. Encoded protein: CAISGQGAEKLFF.

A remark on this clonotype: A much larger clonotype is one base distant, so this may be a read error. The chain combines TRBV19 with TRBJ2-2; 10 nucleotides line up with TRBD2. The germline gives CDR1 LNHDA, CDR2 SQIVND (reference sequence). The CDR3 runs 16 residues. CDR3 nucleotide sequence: TGTGCCGGTAGGGTCCTAGCGGGAGCGGACACCGGGGAGCTGTTTTTT. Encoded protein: CAGRVLAGADTGELFF.

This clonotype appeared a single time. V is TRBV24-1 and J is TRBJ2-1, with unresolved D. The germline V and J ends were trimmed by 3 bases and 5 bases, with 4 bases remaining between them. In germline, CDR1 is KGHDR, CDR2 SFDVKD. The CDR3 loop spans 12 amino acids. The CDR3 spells CATSDTHNEQFF. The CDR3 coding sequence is TGTGCCACCAGTGATACGCACAATGAGCAGTTCTTC.

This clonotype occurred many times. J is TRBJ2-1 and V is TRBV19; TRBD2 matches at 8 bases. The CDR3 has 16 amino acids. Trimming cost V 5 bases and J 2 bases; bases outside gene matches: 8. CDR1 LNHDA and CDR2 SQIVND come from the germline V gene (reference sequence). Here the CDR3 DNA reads TGTGCCAGTAGTGTACTAGCGGAACTCACCTACAATGAGCAGTTCTTC. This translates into CASSVLAELTYNEQFF.

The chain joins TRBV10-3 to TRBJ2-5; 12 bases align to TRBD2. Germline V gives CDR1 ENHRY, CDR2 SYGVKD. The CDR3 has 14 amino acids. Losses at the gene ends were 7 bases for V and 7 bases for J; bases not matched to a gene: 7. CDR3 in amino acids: CAITQTSGGLTQYF. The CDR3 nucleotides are TGTGCCATCACCCAGACTAGCGGGGGACTGACCCAGTACTTC.

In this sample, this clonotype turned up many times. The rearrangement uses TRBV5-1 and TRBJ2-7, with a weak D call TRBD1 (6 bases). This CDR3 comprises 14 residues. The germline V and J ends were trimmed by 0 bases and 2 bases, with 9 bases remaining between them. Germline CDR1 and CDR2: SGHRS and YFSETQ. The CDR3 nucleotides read TGCGCCAGCAGCTTGGGGGACACTGCCTACGAGCAGTACTTC. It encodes CASSLGDTAYEQYF. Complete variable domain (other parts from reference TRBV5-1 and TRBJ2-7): KAGVTQTPRYLIKTRGQQVTLSCSPISGHRSVSWYQQTPGQGLQFLFEYFSETQRNKGNFPGRFSGRQFSNSRSEMNVSTLELGDSALYLCASSLGDTAYEQYFGPGTRLTVT.

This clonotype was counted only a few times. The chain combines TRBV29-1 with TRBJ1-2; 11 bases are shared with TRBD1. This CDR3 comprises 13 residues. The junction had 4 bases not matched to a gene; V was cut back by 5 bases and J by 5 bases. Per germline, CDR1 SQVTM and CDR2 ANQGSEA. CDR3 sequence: CSVWDRGRYGYTF. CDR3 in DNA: TGCAGCGTTTGGGACAGGGGGAGGTATGGCTACACCTTC.

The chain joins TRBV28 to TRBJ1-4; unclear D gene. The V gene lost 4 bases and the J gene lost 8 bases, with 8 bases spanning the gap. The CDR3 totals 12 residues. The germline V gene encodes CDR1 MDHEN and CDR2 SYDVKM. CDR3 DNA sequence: TGTGCCAGCAGTTCAGGAGCCGAAAAACTGTTTTTT. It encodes CASSSGAEKLFF.

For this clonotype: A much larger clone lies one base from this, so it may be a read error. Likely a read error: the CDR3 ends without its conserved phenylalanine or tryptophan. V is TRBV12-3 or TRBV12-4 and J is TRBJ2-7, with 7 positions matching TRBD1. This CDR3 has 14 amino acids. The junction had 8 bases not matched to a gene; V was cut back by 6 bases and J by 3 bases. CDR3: CASSRVRGLYEQYL. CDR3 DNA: TGTGCCAGCAGCAGAGTTAGGGGGCTCTACGAGCAGTACCTC.

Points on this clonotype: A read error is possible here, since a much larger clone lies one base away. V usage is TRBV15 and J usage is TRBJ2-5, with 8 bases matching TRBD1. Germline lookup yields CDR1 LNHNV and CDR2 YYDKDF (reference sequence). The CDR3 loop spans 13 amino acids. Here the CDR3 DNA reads TGTGCCACCTGCAGAACAGGGGGAGAGACCCAGTACTTC. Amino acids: CATCRTGGETQYF. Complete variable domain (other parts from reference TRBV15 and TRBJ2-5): DAMVIQNPRYQVTQFGKPVTLSCSQTLNHNVMYWYQQKSSQAPKLLFHYYDKDFNNEADTPDNFQSRRPNTSFCFLDIRSPGLGDTAMYLCATCRTGGETQYFGPGTRLLVL.

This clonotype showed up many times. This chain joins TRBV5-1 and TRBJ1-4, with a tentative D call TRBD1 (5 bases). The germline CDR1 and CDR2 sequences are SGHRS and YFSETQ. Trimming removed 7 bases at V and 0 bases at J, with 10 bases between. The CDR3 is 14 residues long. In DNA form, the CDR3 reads TGCGCCAGCTCTACGGGGGCAACTAATGAAAAACTGTTTTTT. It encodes CASSTGATNEKLFF.

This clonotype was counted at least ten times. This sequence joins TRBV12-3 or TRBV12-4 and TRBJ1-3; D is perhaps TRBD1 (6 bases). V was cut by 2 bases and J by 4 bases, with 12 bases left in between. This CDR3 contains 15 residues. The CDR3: CASSLLGGRGNTIYF. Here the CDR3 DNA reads TGTGCCAGCAGTTTATTAGGGGGGCGCGGAAACACCATATATTTT.

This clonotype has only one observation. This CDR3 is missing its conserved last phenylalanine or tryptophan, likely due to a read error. The CDR3 is CASRDSPTEAFL. CDR3 DNA sequence: TGTGCCAGCAGAGACAGTCCCACTGAAGCTTTCCTT. This chain uses TRBV2 with TRBJ1-1; D may be TRBD1 (5 bases). Germline V gene data show CDR1 as SNHLY and CDR2 as FYNNEI. The CDR3 spans 12 residues. V lost 6 bases, J lost 4 bases, and 9 bases lay in between.

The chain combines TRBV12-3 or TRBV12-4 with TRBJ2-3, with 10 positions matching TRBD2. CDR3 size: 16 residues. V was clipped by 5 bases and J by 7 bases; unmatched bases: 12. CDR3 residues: CASSSATSGVDYTQYF. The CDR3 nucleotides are TGTGCCAGCAGTAGTGCAACTAGCGGGGTAGACTATACGCAGTATTTT.

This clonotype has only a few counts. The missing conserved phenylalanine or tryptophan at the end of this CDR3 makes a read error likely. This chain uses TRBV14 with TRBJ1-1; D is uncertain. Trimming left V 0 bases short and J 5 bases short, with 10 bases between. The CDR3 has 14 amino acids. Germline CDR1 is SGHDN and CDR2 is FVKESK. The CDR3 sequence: CASSQEIRRTEAFS. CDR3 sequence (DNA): TGTGCCAGCAGCCAAGAAATCCGGAGGACTGAAGCTTTCTCT.

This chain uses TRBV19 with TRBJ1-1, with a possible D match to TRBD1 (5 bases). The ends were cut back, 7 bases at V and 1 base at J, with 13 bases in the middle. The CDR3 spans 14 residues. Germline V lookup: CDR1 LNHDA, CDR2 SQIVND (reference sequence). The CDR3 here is CASTPGGGNTEAFF. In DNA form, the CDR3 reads TGTGCCAGTACCCCGGGGGGGGGGAACACTGAAGCTTTCTTT.

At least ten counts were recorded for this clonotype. For the CDR3, the DNA is TGCAGTGCTAGAGATTTTAGGGTCTTCAACTATGGCTACACCTTC. Translated, it gives CSARDFRVFNYGYTF. The J gene is TRBJ1-2, the V gene TRBV20-1; no clear D. Germline V gives CDR1 DFQATT, CDR2 SNEGSKA (reference sequence). V was trimmed by 0 bases and J by 2 bases, leaving 13 bases between them. This CDR3 region has 15 residues.

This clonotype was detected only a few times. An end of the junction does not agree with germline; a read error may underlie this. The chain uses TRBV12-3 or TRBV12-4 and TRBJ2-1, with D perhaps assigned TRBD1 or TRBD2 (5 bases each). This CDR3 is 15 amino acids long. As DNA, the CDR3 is TGTGCCAGCAGTAGACCCCGGGGCTCCTGCAATGAGCAGTTCTTC. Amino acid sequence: CASSRPRGSCNEQFF.

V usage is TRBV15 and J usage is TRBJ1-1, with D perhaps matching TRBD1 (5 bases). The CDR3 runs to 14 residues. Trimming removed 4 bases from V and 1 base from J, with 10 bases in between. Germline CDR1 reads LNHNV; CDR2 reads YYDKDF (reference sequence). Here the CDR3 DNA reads TGTGCCACCAGCACGGGGACGAAGAACACTGAAGCTTTCTTT. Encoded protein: CATSTGTKNTEAFF.

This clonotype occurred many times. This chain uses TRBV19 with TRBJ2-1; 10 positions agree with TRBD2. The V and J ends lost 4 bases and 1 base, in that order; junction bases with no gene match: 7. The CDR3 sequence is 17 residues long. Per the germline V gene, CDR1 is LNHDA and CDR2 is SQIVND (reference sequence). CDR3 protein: CASSRKRGGLSYNEQFF. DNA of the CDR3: TGTGCCAGTAGTAGGAAGCGGGGGGGCCTATCCTACAATGAGCAGTTCTTC.

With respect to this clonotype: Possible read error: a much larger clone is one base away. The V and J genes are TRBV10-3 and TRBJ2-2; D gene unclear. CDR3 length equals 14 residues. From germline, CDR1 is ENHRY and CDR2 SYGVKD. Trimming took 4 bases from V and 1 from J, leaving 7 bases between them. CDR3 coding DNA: TGTGCCATCAGTGGACTCCTGAACACCGGGGAGCTGTTTTTT. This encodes CAISGLLNTGELFF.

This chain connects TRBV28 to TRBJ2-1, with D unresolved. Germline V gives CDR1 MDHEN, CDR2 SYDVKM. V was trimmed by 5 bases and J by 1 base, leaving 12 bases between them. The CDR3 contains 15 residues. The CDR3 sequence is CASSLRALSYNEQFF. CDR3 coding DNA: TGTGCCAGCAGTCTACGGGCCCTTTCCTACAATGAGCAGTTCTTC.

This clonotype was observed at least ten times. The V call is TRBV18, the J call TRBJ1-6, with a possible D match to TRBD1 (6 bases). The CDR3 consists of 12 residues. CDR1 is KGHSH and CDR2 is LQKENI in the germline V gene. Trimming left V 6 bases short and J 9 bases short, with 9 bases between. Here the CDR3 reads CASSRGSSPLHF. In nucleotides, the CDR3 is TGTGCCAGCTCCAGGGGTAGTTCACCCCTCCACTTT.

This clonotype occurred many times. The CDR3: CASSERQGWNTGELFF. CDR3 DNA sequence: TGCGCCAGCAGCGAGAGACAGGGGTGGAACACCGGGGAGCTGTTTTTT. The chain joins TRBV10-2 to TRBJ2-2; 8 positions agree with TRBD1. J gave up 1 base and V 6 bases, and 7 bases lay outside the gene matches. Germline V lookup: CDR1 WSHSY, CDR2 SAAADI. The CDR3 loop spans 16 amino acids.

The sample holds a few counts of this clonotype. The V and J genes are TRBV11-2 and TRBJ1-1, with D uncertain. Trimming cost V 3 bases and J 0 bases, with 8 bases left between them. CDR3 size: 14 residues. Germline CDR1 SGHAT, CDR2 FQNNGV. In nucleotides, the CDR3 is TGTGCCAGCAGCTTTGTCAGTTTGAACACTGAAGCTTTCTTT. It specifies CASSFVSLNTEAFF.

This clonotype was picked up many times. The CDR3 region has the DNA TGTGCCAGCAGTAGACCGGGACTAGCGGGTTTAAGGGCCGGGGAGCTGTTTTTT. It codes for CASSRPGLAGLRAGELFF. The V call is TRBV6-1, the J call TRBJ2-2; 12 bases line up with TRBD2. V shed 5 bases, J shed 6 bases, and the junction held 13 bases outside the gene matches. CDR3 length equals 18 residues. Germline V gene lookup returns CDR1 MNHNS and CDR2 SASEGT.

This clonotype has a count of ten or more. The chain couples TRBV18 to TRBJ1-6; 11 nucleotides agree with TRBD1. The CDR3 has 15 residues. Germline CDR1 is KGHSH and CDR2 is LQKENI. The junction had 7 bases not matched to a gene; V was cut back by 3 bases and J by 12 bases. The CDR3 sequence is CASSPQGQGEIPLHF. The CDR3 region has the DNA TGTGCCAGCTCACCCCAGGGACAGGGGGAAATACCCCTCCACTTT.

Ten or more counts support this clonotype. CDR3 bases: TGCGCCAGCAGCCAAGTAGCGGGAGAGTGGGAGACCCAGTACTTC. It codes for CASSQVAGEWETQYF. V usage is TRBV4-1 and J usage is TRBJ2-5; the match to TRBD2 covers 9 bases. J gave up 5 bases and V 1 base, and 5 bases lay outside the gene matches. Germline V CDR1 and CDR2: MGHRA, YSYEKL. CDR3 size: 15 residues.

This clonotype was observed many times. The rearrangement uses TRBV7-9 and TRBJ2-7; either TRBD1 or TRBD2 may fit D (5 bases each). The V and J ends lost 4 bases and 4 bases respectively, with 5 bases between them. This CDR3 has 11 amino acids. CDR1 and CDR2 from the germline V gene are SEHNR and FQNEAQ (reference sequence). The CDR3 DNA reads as TGTGCCAGCAGCTGGGGGTACGAGCAGTACTTC. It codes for CASSWGYEQYF.

The DNA for the CDR3 is TGCGCCAGCAGTGAGTCAGCCAGCGGGGGGGTCGGTGAGCAGTTCTTC. Protein product: CASSESASGGVGEQFF. The chain is built from TRBV10-1 and TRBJ2-1; 10 bases are a match to TRBD2. The CDR3 has 16 residues. V shed 0 bases and J 9 bases; nucleotides not matched to a gene: 8. Per the germline V gene, CDR1 is WNHNN and CDR2 is SYGVQD (reference sequence).

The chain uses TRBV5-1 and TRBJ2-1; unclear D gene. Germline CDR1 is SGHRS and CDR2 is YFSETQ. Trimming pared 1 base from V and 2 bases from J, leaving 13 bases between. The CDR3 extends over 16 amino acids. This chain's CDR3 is CASSLQSASTYNEQFF. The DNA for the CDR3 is TGCGCCAGCAGCTTGCAATCAGCGTCTACCTACAATGAGCAGTTCTTC. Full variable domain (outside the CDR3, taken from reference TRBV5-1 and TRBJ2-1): KAGVTQTPRYLIKTRGQQVTLSCSPISGHRSVSWYQQTPGQGLQFLFEYFSETQRNKGNFPGRFSGRQFSNSRSEMNVSTLELGDSALYLCASSLQSASTYNEQFFGPGTRLTVL.